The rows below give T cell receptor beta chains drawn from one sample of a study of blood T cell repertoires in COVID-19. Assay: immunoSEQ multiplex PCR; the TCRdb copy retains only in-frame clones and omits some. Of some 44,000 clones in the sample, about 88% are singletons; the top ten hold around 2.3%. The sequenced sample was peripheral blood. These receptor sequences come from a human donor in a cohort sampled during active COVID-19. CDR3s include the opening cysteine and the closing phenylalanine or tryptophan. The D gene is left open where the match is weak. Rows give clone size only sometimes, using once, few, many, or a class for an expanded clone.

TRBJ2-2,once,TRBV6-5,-,CASSYQDSNTGELFF,TGTGCCAGCAGTTACCAAGACAGCAACACCGGGGAGCTGTTTTTT
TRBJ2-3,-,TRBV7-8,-,CASNPPLEEDTQYF,TGTGCCAGCAACCCCCCCTTGGAGGAAGATACGCAGTATTTT
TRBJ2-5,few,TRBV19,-,CASTYSQGPQETQYF,TGTGCCAGTACCTATTCACAGGGACCCCAAGAGACCCAGTACTTC
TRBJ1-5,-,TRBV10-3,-,CAISDIGGLGNQPQHF,TGTGCCATCAGTGATATCGGGGGGTTAGGCAATCAGCCCCAGCATTTT
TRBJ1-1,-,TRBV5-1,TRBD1,CASRQLTGALNTEAFF,TGCGCCAGCAGGCAATTGACAGGGGCACTGAACACTGAAGCTTTCTTT
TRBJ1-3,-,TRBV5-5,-,CASSLRENTIYF,TGTGCCAGCAGCTTGCGGGAAAACACCATATATTTT
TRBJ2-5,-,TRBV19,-,CASSIAAEETQYF,TGTGCCAGTAGTATAGCGGCGGAAGAGACCCAGTACTTC
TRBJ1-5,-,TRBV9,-,CASSIQENQPQHF,TGTGCCAGCAGCATTCAGGAAAATCAGCCCCAGCATTTT
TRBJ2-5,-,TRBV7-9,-,CASSFQPTRQTQYF,TGTGCCAGCAGCTTCCAACCCACTAGACAGACCCAGTACTTC
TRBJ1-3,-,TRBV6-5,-,CARRRRDTIYF,TGTGCCAGGAGGCGGAGGGACACCATATATTTT
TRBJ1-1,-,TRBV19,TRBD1,CASGGNTEAFF,TGTGCTTCAGGGGGGAACACTGAAGCTTTCTTT
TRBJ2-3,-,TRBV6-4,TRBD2,CASSPGAGGTDTQYF,TGTGCCAGCAGCCCCGGAGCGGGGGGCACAGATACGCAGTATTTT
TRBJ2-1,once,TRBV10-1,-,CASSGGPNEQFF,TGCGCCAGCAGTGGGGGGCCCAATGAGCAGTTCTTC
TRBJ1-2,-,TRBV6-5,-,CASTPGQSNYGYTF,TGTGCCAGCACCCCAGGACAGTCTAACTATGGCTACACCTTC
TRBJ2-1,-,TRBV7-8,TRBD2,CASSLIGLAGLSYNEQFF,TGTGCCAGCAGCTTAATAGGGCTAGCGGGCCTCTCCTACAATGAGCAGTTCTTC
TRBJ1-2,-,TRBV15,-,CATSRAANYGYTF,TGTGCCACCAGCAGAGCAGCTAACTATGGCTACACCTTC
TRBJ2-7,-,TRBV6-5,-,CASNVPGRYEQYF,TGTGCCAGCAACGTCCCAGGGAGGTACGAGCAGTACTTC
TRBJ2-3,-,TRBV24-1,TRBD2,CATSEAGGEDTQYF,TGTGCCACCAGTGAAGCGGGGGGAGAAGATACGCAGTATTTT
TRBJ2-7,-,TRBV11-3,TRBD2,CASSLLRGNEQYF,TGTGCCAGCAGCTTATTGCGGGGGAACGAGCAGTACTTC
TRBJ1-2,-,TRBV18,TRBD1,CASSPSRQGDIGYTF,TGTGCCAGCTCACCATCTCGACAGGGGGATATTGGCTACACCTTC
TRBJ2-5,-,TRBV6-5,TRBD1,CASSRQGGQETQYF,TGTGCCAGCAGCCGACAGGGGGGTCAAGAGACCCAGTACTTC
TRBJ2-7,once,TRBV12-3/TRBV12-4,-,CASSLDREYEQYF,TGTGCCAGCAGTTTAGACAGGGAATACGAGCAGTACTTC
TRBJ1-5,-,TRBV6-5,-,CASSYSVAGNQPQHF,TGTGCCAGCAGTTACTCGGTAGCAGGCAATCAGCCCCAGCATTTT
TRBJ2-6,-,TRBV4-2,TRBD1,CASSQELTGQSSGANVLTF,TGTGCCAGCAGCCAAGAACTAACGGGACAGAGCTCTGGGGCCAACGTCCTGACTTTC
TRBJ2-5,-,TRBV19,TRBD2,CASSKLAGPQETQYF,TGTGCCAGTAGCAAACTAGCGGGGCCCCAAGAGACCCAGTACTTC
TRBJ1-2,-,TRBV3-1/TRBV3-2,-,CASSQLEGYTF,TGTGCCAGCAGCCAACTAGAAGGCTACACCTTC
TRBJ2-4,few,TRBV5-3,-,CARTRGRSKAKNIQYF,TGTGCCAGAACCAGGGGCAGGTCGAAGGCCAAAAACATTCAGTACTTC
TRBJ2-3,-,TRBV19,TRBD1,CAISDRAGTDTQYF,TGTGCCATCTCGGACAGGGCTGGCACAGATACGCAGTATTTT
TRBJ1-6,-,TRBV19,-,CASSVYNSPLHF,TGTGCCAGTAGCGTCTATAATTCACCCCTCCACTTT
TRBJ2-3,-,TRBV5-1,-,CASSKQLGMDSASRAQYF,TGCGCCAGCAGCAAGCAGCTTGGCATGGACTCCGCGAGTAGGGCGCAGTATTTT
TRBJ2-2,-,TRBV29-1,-,CSAMGGTGELFF,TGCAGCGCGATGGGCGGGACCGGGGAGCTGTTTTTT
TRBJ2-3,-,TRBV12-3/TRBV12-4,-,CASSSTTGNTQYF,TGTGCCAGCAGCTCGACTACCGGGAATACGCAGTATTTT
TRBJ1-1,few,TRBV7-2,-,CASSPRIKTLSAFF,TGTGCCAGCAGCCCGCGGATCAAGACCCTCTCTGCTTTCTTT
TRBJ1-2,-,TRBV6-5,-,CASSYSTGKHGYTF,TGTGCCAGCAGTTACTCAACGGGGAAACATGGCTACACCTTC
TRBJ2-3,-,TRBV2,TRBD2,CASRAAGADTQYF,TGTGCCAGCAGGGCCGCGGGGGCAGATACGCAGTATTTT
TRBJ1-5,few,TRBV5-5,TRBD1,CASSWGTGSYKPQHF,TGTGCCAGCAGCTGGGGGACAGGGTCTTATAAGCCCCAGCATTTT
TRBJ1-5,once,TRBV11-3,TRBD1,CASSPTPTGTGDQPQHF,TGTGCCAGCAGCCCTACCCCCACCGGGACAGGGGATCAGCCCCAGCATTTT
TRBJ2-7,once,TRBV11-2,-,CASSRTTGYEQYF,TGTGCCAGCAGCCGAACGACAGGTTACGAGCAGTACTTC
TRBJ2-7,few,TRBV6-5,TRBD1,CASSYTGQGAYEQYF,TGTGCCAGCAGTTATACCGGACAGGGGGCTTACGAGCAGTACTTC
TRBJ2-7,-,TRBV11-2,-,CASSRRRDSKKDEQYF,TGTGCCAGCAGTCGGAGACGGGACTCCAAGAAGGACGAGCAGTACTTC
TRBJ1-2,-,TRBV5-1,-,CASSFFPAGPYGYTF,TGCGCCAGCAGCTTTTTCCCGGCGGGGCCATATGGCTACACCTTC
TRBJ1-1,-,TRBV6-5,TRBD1,CASSYGTGLRTEAFF,TGTGCCAGCAGTTACGGGACAGGGTTAAGGACTGAAGCTTTCTTT
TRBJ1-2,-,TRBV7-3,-,CASSLKALEQGLPLNGYTF,TGTGCCAGCAGCTTAAAGGCCTTGGAGCAGGGCCTCCCCCTGAATGGCTACACCTTC
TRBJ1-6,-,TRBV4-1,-,CASSQALNSPLHF,TGCGCCAGCAGCCAGGCCCTTAATTCACCCCTCCACTTT
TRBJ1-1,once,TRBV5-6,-,CASSRRQNTEAFF,TGTGCCAGCAGCCGTCGACAGAACACTGAAGCTTTCTTT
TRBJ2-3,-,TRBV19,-,CASSISPGSTDTQYF,TGTGCCAGTAGCATCTCCCCAGGGAGCACAGATACGCAGTATTTT
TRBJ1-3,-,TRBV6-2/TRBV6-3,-,CASSWSSGSGNTIYF,TGTGCCAGCAGTTGGTCCTCAGGCTCTGGAAACACCATATATTTT
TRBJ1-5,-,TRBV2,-,CASKEGMPSPQHF,TGTGCCAGCAAGGAGGGGATGCCCTCGCCCCAGCATTTT
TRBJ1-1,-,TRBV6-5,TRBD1,CASKRTGGLSTEAFF,TGTGCCAGCAAGAGGACAGGGGGCTTGAGCACTGAAGCTTTCTTT
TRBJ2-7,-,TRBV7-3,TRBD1,CASSLGGQGADEQYF,TGTGCCAGCAGCTTAGGGGGACAGGGGGCGGACGAGCAGTACTTC